This TCR beta chain was observed in a study of cytomegalovirus exposure and HLA in healthy donors. Study-wide results and limits: A later analysis, which compared TCR beta chains of equal frequency, found the HLA-associated ones more clonally expanded.

Notes on this clone: Its antigen is unknown.

PCR employed 60 Vbeta and 13 Jbeta primers. This table comes from immunoSEQ multiplex PCR, and its TCRdb copy is limited to in-frame clones, with some not included. The table has under 200,000 clones, around 80% seen once. Germline V gene data show CDR1 as SGHRS and CDR2 as YFSETQ. The CDR3 extends over 15 amino acids. Trimming cost V 0 bases and J 4 bases, with 11 bases left between them. The specimen sequenced was PBMCs. The rearrangement links TRBV5-1 to TRBJ1-5, with D unresolved. The sequence was obtained from a male donor in good health and CMV-seronegative. The CDR3 reads CASSLDGRPNQPQHF. The CDR3, as DNA: TGCGCCAGCAGCTTGGACGGGAGACCTAATCAGCCCCAGCATTTT.